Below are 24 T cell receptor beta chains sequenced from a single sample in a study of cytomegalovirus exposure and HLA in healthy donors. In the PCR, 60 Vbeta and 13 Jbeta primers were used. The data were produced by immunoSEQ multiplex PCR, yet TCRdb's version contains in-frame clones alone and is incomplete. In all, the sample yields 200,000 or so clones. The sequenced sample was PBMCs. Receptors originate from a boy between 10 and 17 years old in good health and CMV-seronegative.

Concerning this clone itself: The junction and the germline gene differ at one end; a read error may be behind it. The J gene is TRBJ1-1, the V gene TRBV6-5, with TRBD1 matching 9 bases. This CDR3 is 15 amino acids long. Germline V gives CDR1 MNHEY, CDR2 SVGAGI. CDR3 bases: TGTGCCAGCAGTTACTCTGGACAGGGGAACCCTGAAGCTTTCTTT. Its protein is CASSYSGQGNPEAFF.

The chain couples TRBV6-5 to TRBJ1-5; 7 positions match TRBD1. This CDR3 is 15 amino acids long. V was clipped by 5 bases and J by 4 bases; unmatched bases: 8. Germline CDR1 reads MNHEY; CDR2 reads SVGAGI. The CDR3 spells CASSRNRDSNQPQHF. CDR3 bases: TGTGCCAGCAGTCGAAACCGGGACAGTAATCAGCCCCAGCATTTT.

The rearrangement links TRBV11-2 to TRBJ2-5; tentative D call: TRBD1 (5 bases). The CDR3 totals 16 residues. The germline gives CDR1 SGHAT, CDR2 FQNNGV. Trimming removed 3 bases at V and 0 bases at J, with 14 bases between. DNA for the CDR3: TGTGCCAGCAGCTTTGGACATACCTCGTACCAAGAGACCCAGTACTTC. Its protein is CASSFGHTSYQETQYF.

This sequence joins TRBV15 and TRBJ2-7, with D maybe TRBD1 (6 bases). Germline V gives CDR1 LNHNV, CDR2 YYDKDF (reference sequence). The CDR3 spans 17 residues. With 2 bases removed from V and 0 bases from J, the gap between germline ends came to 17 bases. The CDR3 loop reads CATSRWQGPAGSYEQYF. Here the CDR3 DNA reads TGTGCCACCAGCAGATGGCAGGGGCCGGCAGGCTCCTACGAGCAGTACTTC.

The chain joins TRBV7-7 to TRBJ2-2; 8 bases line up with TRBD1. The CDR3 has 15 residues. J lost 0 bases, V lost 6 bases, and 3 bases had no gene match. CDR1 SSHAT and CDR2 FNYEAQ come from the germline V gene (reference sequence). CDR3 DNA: TGTGCCAGCAGTCCAGGGGGCCCGAACACCGGGGAGCTGTTTTTT. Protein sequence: CASSPGGPNTGELFF.

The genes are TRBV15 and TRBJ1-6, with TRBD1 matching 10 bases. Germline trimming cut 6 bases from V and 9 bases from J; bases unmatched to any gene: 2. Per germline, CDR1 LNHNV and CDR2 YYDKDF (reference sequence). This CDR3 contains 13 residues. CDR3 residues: CATRDRGSSPLHF. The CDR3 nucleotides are TGTGCCACCAGGGACAGGGGGAGTTCACCCCTCCACTTT.

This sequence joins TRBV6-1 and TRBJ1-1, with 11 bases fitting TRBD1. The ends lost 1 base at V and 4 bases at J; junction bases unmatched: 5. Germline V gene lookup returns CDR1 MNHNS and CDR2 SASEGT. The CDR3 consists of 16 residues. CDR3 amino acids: CASSEVWGQGGTEAFF. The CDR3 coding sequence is TGTGCCAGCAGTGAAGTGTGGGGACAGGGGGGCACTGAAGCTTTCTTT.

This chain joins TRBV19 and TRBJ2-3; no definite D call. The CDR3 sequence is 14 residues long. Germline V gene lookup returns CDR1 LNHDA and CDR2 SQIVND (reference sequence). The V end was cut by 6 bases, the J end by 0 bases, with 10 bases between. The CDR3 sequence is CASRPGASTDTQYF. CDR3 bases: TGTGCCAGTAGACCGGGTGCTAGCACAGATACGCAGTATTTT. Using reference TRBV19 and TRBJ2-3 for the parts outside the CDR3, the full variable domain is DGGITQSPKYLFRKEGQNVTLSCEQNLNHDAMYWYRQDPGQGLRLIYYSQIVNDFQKGDIAEGYSVSREKKESFPLTVTSAQKNPTAFYLCASRPGASTDTQYFGPGTRLTVL.

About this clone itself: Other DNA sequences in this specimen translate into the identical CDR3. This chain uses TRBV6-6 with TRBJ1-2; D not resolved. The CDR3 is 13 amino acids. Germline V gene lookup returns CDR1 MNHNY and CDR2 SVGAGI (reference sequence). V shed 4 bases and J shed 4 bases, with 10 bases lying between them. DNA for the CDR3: TGTGCCAGCAGTTCCACAGAGTTCTATGGCTACACCTTC. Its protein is CASSSTEFYGYTF.

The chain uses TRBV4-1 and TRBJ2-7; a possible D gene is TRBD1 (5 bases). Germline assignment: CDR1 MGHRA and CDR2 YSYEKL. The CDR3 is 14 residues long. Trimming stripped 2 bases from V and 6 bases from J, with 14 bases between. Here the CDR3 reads CASSQRDRTCEQYF. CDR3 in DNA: TGCGCCAGCAGCCAACGAGACAGAACCTGCGAGCAGTACTTC.

The CDR3 region is CASSSSGGAIYEQYF. The CDR3 region has the DNA TGTGCCAGCAGTTCCAGCGGGGGGGCAATCTACGAGCAGTACTTC. J is TRBJ2-7 and V is TRBV6-5, with 10 bases that match TRBD2. Trimming at V came to 4 bases and at J to 3 bases, leaving 6 bases not matched to a gene. This CDR3 has 15 amino acids. Germline CDR1 MNHEY, CDR2 SVGAGI.

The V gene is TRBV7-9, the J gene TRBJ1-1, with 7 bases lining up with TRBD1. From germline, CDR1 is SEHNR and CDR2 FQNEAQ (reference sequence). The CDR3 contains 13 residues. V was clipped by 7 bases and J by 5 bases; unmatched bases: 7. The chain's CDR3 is CASTPTGITEAFF. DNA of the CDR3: TGTGCCAGCACCCCGACAGGGATAACTGAAGCTTTCTTT.

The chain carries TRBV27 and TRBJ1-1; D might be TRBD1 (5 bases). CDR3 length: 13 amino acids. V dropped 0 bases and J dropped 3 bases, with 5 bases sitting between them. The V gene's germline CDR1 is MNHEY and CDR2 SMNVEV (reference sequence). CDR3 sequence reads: CASSLSGDTEAFF. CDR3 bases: TGTGCCAGCAGTTTATCAGGGGACACTGAAGCTTTCTTT.

CDR3 bases: TGTGCCAGCAGCACCCGTGGGGCCCCATATGGCTACACCTTC. It specifies CASSTRGAPYGYTF. V is TRBV9 and J is TRBJ1-2, with D possibly matching TRBD1 (5 bases). V lost 4 bases and J lost 5, with 15 bases in between. The CDR3 is 14 residues long. Per the germline V gene, CDR1 is SGDLS and CDR2 is YYNGEE.

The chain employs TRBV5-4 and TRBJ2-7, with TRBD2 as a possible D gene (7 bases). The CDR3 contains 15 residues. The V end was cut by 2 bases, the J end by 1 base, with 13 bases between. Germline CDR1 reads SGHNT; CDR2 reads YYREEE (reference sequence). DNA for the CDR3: TGTGCCAGCAGCTTCAGAGGGGGGGTTTCCTACGAGCAGTACTTC. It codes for CASSFRGGVSYEQYF. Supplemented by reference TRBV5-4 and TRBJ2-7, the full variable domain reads ETGVTQSPTHLIKTRGQQVTLRCSSQSGHNTVSWYQQALGQGPQFIFQYYREEENGRGNFPPRFSGLQFPNYSSELNVNALELDDSALYLCASSFRGGVSYEQYFGPGTRLTVT.

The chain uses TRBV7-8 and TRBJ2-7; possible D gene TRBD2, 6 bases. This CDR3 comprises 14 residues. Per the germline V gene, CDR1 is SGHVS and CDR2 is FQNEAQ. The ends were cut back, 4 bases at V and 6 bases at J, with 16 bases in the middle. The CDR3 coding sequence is TGTGCCAGCAGCTCAAGGAGCCTAGCGACCGAGCAGTACTTC. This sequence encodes CASSSRSLATEQYF.

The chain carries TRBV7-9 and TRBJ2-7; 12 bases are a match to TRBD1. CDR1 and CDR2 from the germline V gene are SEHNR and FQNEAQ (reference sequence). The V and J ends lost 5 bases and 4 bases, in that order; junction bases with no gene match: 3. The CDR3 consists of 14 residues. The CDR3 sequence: CASSPGQGAYEQYF. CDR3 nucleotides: TGTGCCAGCAGCCCGGGACAGGGGGCGTACGAGCAGTACTTC.

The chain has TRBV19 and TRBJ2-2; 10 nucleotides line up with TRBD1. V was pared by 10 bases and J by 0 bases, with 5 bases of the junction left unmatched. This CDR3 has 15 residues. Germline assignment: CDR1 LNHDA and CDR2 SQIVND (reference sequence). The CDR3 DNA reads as TGTGCCACCGAGACAGGGGGCCCGAACACCGGGGAGCTGTTTTTT. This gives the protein CATETGGPNTGELFF.

As DNA, the CDR3 is TGTGCCTGGAGTGGGCAGGAAAATGAAAAACTGTTTTTT. Protein: CAWSGQENEKLFF. The V call is TRBV30, the J call TRBJ1-4; no clear D. The germline gives CDR1 GTSNPN, CDR2 SVGIG (reference sequence). Trimming removed 1 base at V and 5 bases at J, with 8 bases between. The CDR3 runs to 13 residues. The whole variable domain, remainder taken from reference TRBV30 and TRBJ1-4, is SQTIHQWPATLVQPVGSPLSLECTVEGTSNPNLYWYRQAAGRGLQLLFYSVGIGQISSEVPQNLSASRPQDRQFILSSKKLLLSDSGFYLCAWSGQENEKLFFGSGTQLSVL.

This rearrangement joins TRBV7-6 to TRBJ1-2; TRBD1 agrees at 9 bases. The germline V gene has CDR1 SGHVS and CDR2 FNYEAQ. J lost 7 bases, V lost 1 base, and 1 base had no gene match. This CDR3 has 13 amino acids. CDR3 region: CASSLGQGGGYTF. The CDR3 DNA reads TGTGCCAGCAGCTTAGGACAGGGGGGTGGCTACACCTTC.

The CDR3 loop is CASSLDNPGTENTEAFF. The CDR3 DNA reads as TGTGCCAGCAGCTTAGATAATCCCGGGACAGAAAACACTGAAGCTTTCTTT. The chain carries TRBV11-2 and TRBJ1-1, with 7 bases aligning to TRBD1. With V trimmed by 0 bases and J by 2 bases, 9 bases remained unmatched. The germline gives CDR1 SGHAT, CDR2 FQNNGV. This CDR3 is built from 17 residues.

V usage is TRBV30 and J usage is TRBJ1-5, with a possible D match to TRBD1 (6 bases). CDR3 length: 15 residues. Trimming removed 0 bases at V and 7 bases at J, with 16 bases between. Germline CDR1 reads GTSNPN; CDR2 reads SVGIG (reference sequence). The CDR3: CAWSVQGEGGQPQHF. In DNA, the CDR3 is TGTGCCTGGAGTGTACAGGGAGAAGGAGGCCAGCCCCAGCATTTT.

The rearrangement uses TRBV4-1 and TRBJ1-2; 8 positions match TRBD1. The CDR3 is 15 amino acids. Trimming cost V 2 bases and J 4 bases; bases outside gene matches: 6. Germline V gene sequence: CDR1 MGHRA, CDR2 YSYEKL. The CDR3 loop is CASSQPTGAVYGYTF. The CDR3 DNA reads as TGCGCCAGCAGCCAACCGACAGGGGCCGTCTATGGCTACACCTTC.

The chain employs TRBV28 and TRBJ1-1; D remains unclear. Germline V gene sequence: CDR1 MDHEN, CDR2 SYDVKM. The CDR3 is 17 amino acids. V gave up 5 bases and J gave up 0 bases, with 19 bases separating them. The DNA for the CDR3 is TGTGCCAGCAGTCCGACTTCGGTCTTTCAAATGAACACTGAAGCTTTCTTT. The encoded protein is CASSPTSVFQMNTEAFF. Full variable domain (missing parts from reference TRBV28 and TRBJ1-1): DVKVTQSSRYLVKRTGEKVFLECVQDMDHENMFWYRQDPGLGLRLIYFSYDVKMKEKGDIPEGYSVSREKKERFSLILESASTNQTSMYLCASSPTSVFQMNTEAFFGQGTRLTVV.